Listed here are 18 T cell receptor beta chains from one sample, sequenced in a study of blood T cell repertoires in COVID-19. Profiled with immunoSEQ multiplex PCR; TCRdb holds only in-frame clones, not every one. Among 250,000 or so clones listed, around 87% were seen once. Sequenced: peripheral blood. The receptors were gathered from a woman aged 40 to 50 who had recovered from COVID-19.

This clone has a handful of counts. This chain uses TRBV12-2 with TRBJ2-2; TRBD1 is the table's D call, not checked against the DNA. TRBV12-2 is annotated as a pseudogene. This CDR3 region has 15 residues. The CDR3 is CASRLGQGTTGELFF. The DNA of the CDR3 is TGTGCAAGTCGCTTAGGACAGGGCACCACCGGGGAGCTGTTTTTT.

A note on this clone: Other DNA sequences in this sample translate to the same CDR3. The chain combines TRBV6-5 with TRBJ2-2, with TRBD1 identical over 7 bases. The CDR3 has 13 residues. With V trimmed by 5 bases and J by 6 bases, 3 bases remained unmatched. Germline loops: CDR1 MNHEY, CDR2 SVGAGI. The DNA of the CDR3 is TGTGCCAGCAGTAGGACAGGACCCGGGGAGCTGTTTTTT. Translated, it gives CASSRTGPGELFF.

The CDR3 DNA is TGTGCCAGCAGTTGGGGAACAGGGAATTATAATTCACCCCTCCACTTT. Translated: CASSWGTGNYNSPLHF. The gene calls are TRBV6-5 and TRBJ1-6; TRBD1 might be the D (6 bases). CDR3 length equals 16 residues. CDR1 is MNHEY, CDR2 SVGAGI, per germline. Between the trimmed V and J ends, which lost 4 bases and 4 bases, there was a span of 14 bases.

The rearrangement joins TRBV2 to TRBJ2-2; the match to TRBD2 covers 7 bases. Germline values: CDR1 SNHLY, CDR2 FYNNEI. The CDR3 totals 14 residues. V dropped 6 bases and J dropped 6; count of bases not matched to a gene: 7. DNA of the CDR3: TGTGCCAGCAGACGGACTAGTCTGGCCGGGGAGCTGTTTTTT. The encoded protein is CASRRTSLAGELFF.

The chain has TRBV10-3 and TRBJ1-3; the D gene is possibly TRBD1 (6 bases). The CDR3 consists of 14 residues. V gave up 4 bases and J gave up 4 bases, with 11 bases separating them. Germline V CDR1 and CDR2: ENHRY, SYGVKD. The DNA for the CDR3 is TGTGCCATCAGTGCTGGACAGACCGGAAACACCATATATTTT. Residues: CAISAGQTGNTIYF.

This clone was observed a single time. V is TRBV5-8 and J is TRBJ1-4; D uncertain. Trimming shortened V by 1 base and J by 3 bases, and 10 bases separated the two germline ends. Germline V gives CDR1 SGHTS, CDR2 YDEGEE. This CDR3 has 15 amino acids. CDR3 sequence (DNA): TGTGCCAGCAGCTTGTCCACAGTCTCTAATGAAAAACTGTTTTTT. Protein: CASSLSTVSNEKLFF. Full variable domain (outside the CDR3, taken from reference TRBV5-8 and TRBJ1-4): EAGVTQSPTHLIKTRGQQATLRCSPISGHTSVYWYQQALGLGLQFLLWYDEGEERNRGNFPPRFSGRQFPNYSSELNVNALELEDSALYLCASSLSTVSNEKLFFGSGTQLSVL.

J is TRBJ2-2 and V is TRBV29-1; 7 nucleotides line up with TRBD1. The germline CDR1 and CDR2 sequences are SQVTM and ANQGSEA. This CDR3 region has 13 residues. Trimming cost V 8 bases and J 4 bases; bases outside gene matches: 7. CDR3 loop: CSFSGTATGELFF. CDR3 nucleotide sequence: TGCAGCTTTTCAGGGACAGCCACCGGGGAGCTGTTTTTT.

This clone has just one count. The germline gene is not matched at one end of the junction; a read error may be the cause. V gene TRBV6-7 combines with J gene TRBJ2-3, with a possible D match to TRBD2 (5 bases). TRBV6-7 is recorded as an ORF, its role being uncertain. This CDR3 spans 15 amino acids. CDR3 DNA: TGTGCCAGCAGTGACTCAAAATGCGGGACAGATACGCAGTATTTT. It encodes CASSDSKCGTDTQYF.

The chain combines TRBV5-1 with TRBJ1-4, with a tentative D call TRBD1 (5 bases). The CDR3 runs 15 residues. CDR1 is SGHRS and CDR2 is YFSETQ in the germline V gene. Trimming cost V 2 bases and J 5 bases, with 13 bases left between them. The CDR3 loop reads CASSFLDSFNEKLFF. The CDR3 DNA is TGCGCCAGCAGCTTTCTAGACAGCTTCAATGAAAAACTGTTTTTT. The full variable domain, completed using reference TRBV5-1 and TRBJ1-4, is KAGVTQTPRYLIKTRGQQVTLSCSPISGHRSVSWYQQTPGQGLQFLFEYFSETQRNKGNFPGRFSGRQFSNSRSEMNVSTLELGDSALYLCASSFLDSFNEKLFFGSGTQLSVL.

This chain connects TRBV6-5 to TRBJ1-2, with 7 bases matching TRBD1. The CDR3 loop spans 16 amino acids. Germline V gives CDR1 MNHEY, CDR2 SVGAGI. Trimming took 4 bases from V and 7 from J; bases not matched to a gene: 15. In nucleotides, the CDR3 is TGTGCCAGCAGTTCCTTACCCTCCGGCCCAGGGGGTGGCTACACCTTC. Translating it yields CASSSLPSGPGGGYTF.

The chain carries TRBV7-2 and TRBJ2-7; 7 nucleotides match TRBD2. V lost 1 base, J lost 4 bases, and 1 base stayed unmatched. The CDR3 totals 13 residues. CDR1 and CDR2 from the germline V gene are SGHTA and FQGNSA. The CDR3 region is CASSLGGGYEQYF. The CDR3 nucleotides read TGTGCCAGCAGCTTAGGGGGGGGTTACGAGCAGTACTTC. Full variable domain (remainder filled in from reference TRBV7-2 and TRBJ2-7): GAGVSQSPSNKVTEKGKDVELRCDPISGHTALYWYRQSLGQGLEFLIYFQGNSAPDKSGLPSDRFSAERTGGSVSTLTIQRTQQEDSAVYLCASSLGGGYEQYFGPGTRLTVT.

The chain uses TRBV5-1 and TRBJ2-3; TRBD1 matches at 8 bases. Germline V gene data show CDR1 as SGHRS and CDR2 as YFSETQ. J lost 4 bases, V lost 2 bases, and 3 bases had no gene match. The CDR3 is made up of 14 amino acids. CDR3 coding DNA: TGCGCCAGCAGCTTCGACAGGGGTGCAGATACGCAGTATTTT. Residues: CASSFDRGADTQYF.

CDR3 amino acids: CASSSGRTDNQPQHF. Written as DNA, the CDR3 is TGCGCCAGCAGCTCGGGCAGGACAGACAATCAGCCCCAGCATTTT. V usage is TRBV5-1 and J usage is TRBJ1-5; a possible D gene is TRBD1 (6 bases). The CDR3 contains 15 residues. The V and J ends lost 3 bases and 3 bases respectively, with 13 bases between them. From germline, CDR1 is SGHRS and CDR2 YFSETQ.

This chain joins TRBV6-6 and TRBJ1-2, with D possibly matching TRBD1 (6 bases). Looked up from germline, CDR1 is MNHNY and CDR2 is SVGAGI (reference sequence). The CDR3 covers 13 residues. Trimming took off 4 bases at V and 6 bases at J, with 12 bases between the two ends. In DNA, the CDR3 is TGTGCCAGCAGTTTACAGGGATCGGATGGCTACACCTTC. This translates into CASSLQGSDGYTF.

The V call is TRBV4-3, the J call TRBJ1-1; 7 bases are shared with TRBD1. Germline V gene sequence: CDR1 LGHNA, CDR2 YSLEER. The CDR3 totals 15 residues. Trimming removed 3 bases from V and 4 bases from J; junction bases left unmatched: 8. CDR3: CASSQNQGVSTEAFF. CDR3 DNA sequence: TGCGCCAGCAGCCAGAACCAGGGGGTGAGCACTGAAGCTTTCTTT.

V and J are TRBV2 and TRBJ2-2, with 12 bases matching TRBD2. Germline V lookup: CDR1 SNHLY, CDR2 FYNNEI. The CDR3 has 15 amino acids. Trimming at V came to 5 bases and at J to 6 bases, leaving 4 bases not matched to a gene. The CDR3 sequence: CASSSSGGAAGELFF. CDR3 bases: TGTGCCAGCAGTTCTAGCGGGGGGGCCGCCGGGGAGCTGTTTTTT.

The DNA of the CDR3 is TGTGCCAGCAGCAGGGACAGGGGTTACGAGACCCAGTACTTC. Protein: CASSRDRGYETQYF. The V and J genes are TRBV11-2 and TRBJ2-5; 10 bases line up with TRBD1. J gave up 5 bases and V 5 bases, and 5 bases lay outside the gene matches. The CDR3 is 14 residues long. The germline V gene has CDR1 SGHAT and CDR2 FQNNGV. Drawing the rest from reference TRBV11-2 and TRBJ2-5, the complete variable domain is EAGVAQSPRYKIIEKRQSVAFWCNPISGHATLYWYQQILGQGPKLLIQFQNNGVVDDSQLPKDRFSAERLKGVDSTLKIQPAKLEDSAVYLCASSRDRGYETQYFGPGTRLLVL.

The CDR3 is CASSQDLRYQETQYF. CDR3 nucleotides: TGTGCCAGCAGCCAAGATCTACGTTACCAAGAGACCCAGTACTTC. The rearrangement joins TRBV3-1 (or the pseudogene TRBV3-2) to TRBJ2-5; D uncertain. The CDR3 runs to 15 residues. CDR1 is LGHDT and CDR2 is YNNKEL in the germline V gene (reference sequence). The V end lost 0 bases, the J end lost 0 bases, and 8 bases lay between the germline ends.